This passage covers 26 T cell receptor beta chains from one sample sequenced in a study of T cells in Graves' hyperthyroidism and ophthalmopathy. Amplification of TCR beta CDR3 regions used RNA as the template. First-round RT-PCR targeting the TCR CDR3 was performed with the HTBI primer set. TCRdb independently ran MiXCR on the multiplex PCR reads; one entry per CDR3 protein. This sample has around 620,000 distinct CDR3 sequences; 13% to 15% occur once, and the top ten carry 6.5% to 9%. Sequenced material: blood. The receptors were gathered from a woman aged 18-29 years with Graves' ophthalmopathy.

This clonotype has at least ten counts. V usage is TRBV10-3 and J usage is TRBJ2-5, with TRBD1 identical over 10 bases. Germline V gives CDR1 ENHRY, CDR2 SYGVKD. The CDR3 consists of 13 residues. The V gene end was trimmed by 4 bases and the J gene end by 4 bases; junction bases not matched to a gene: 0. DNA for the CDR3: TGTGCCATCAGTGGGACAGGGGGAGAGACCCAGTACTTC. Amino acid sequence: CAISGTGGETQYF.

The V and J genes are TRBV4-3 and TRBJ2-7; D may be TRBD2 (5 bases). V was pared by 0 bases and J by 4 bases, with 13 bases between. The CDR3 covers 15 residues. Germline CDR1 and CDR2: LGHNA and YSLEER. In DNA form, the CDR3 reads TGCGCCAGCAGCCAAGACGAGTCTCGGGGATACGAGCAGTACTTC. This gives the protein CASSQDESRGYEQYF.

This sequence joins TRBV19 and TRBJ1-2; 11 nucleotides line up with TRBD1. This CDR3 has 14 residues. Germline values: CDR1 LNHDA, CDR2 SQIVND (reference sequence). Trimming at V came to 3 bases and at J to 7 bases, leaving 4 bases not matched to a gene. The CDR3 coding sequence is TGTGCCAGTAGTATTCGGACAGGGGGCGGTGGCTACACCTTC. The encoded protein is CASSIRTGGGGYTF.

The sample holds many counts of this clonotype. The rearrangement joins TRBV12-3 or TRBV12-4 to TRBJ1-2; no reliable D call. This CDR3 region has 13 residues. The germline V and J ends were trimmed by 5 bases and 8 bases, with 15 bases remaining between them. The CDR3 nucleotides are TGTGCCAGCAGTCCCGCCGGGATCTTAGGCTACACCTTC. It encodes CASSPAGILGYTF.

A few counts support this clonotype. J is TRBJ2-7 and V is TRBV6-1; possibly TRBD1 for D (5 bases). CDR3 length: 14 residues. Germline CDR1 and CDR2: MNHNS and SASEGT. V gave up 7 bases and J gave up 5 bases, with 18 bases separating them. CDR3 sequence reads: CASIYSRAGNEQYF. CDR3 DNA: TGTGCCAGCATCTACTCTCGGGCAGGGAACGAGCAGTACTTC.

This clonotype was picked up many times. The CDR3 region has the DNA TGTGCCAGCAGTAGCGAGAGGGGTCATGGGCTAAATCAGCCCCAGCATTTT. Protein product: CASSSERGHGLNQPQHF. The chain couples TRBV12-3 or TRBV12-4 to TRBJ1-5, with D tentatively TRBD1 (5 bases). V dropped 5 bases and J dropped 4 bases, with 21 bases sitting between them. This CDR3 contains 17 residues.

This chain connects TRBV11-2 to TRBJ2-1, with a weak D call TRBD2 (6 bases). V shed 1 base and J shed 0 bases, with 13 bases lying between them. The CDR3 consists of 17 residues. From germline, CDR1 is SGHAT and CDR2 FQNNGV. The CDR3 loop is CASSLGRRESSYNEQFF. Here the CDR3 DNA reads TGTGCCAGCAGCTTAGGTCGCCGGGAGAGCTCCTACAATGAGCAGTTCTTC.

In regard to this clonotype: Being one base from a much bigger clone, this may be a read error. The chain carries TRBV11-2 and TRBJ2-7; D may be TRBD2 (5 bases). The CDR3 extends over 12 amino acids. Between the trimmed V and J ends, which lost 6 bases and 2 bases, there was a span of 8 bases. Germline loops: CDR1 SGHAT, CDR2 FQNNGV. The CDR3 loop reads CASSHGAYEQYF. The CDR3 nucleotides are TGTGCCAGCAGTCACGGGGCCTACGAGCAGTACTTC.

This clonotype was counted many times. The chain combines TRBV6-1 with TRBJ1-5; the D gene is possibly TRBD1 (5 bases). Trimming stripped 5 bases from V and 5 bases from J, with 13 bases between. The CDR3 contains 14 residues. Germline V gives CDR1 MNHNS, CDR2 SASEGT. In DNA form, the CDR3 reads TGTGCCAGCAGTCGAGCTTGGGACGATCAGCCCCAGCATTTT. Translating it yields CASSRAWDDQPQHF.

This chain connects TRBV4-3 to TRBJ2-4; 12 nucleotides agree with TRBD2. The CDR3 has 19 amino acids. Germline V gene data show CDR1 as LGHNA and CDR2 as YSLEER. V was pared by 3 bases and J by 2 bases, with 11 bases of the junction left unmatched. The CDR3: CASSQTGTSGPPPKNIQYF. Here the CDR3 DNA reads TGCGCCAGCAGCCAGACTGGGACTAGCGGGCCACCTCCCAAAAACATTCAGTACTTC.

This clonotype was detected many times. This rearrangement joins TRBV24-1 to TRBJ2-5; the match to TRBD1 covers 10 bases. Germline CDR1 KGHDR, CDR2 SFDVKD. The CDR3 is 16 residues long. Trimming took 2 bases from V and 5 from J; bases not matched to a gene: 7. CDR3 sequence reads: CATSDSGTGDGETQYF. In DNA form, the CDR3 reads TGTGCCACCAGTGATTCCGGGACAGGGGATGGGGAGACCCAGTACTTC.

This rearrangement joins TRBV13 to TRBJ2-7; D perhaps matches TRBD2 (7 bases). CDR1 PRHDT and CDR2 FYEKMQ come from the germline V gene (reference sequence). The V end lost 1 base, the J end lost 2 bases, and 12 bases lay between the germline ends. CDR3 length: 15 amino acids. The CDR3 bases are TGTGCCAGCAGCTTAGAGGGGGGGGAAGCCTACGAGCAGTACTTC. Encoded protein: CASSLEGGEAYEQYF.

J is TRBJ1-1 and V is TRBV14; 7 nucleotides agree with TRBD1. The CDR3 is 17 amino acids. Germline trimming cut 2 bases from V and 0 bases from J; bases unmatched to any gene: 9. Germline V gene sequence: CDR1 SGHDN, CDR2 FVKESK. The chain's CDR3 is CASSQSRDRLLNTEAFF. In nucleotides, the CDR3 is TGTGCCAGCAGCCAAAGTCGGGACAGACTCTTGAACACTGAAGCTTTCTTT.

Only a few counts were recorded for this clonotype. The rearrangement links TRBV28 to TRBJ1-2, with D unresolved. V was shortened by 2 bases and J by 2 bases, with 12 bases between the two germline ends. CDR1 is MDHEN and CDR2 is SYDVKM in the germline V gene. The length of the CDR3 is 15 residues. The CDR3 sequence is CASSLMKQENYGYTF. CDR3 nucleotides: TGTGCCAGCAGTTTAATGAAGCAAGAGAACTATGGCTACACCTTC.

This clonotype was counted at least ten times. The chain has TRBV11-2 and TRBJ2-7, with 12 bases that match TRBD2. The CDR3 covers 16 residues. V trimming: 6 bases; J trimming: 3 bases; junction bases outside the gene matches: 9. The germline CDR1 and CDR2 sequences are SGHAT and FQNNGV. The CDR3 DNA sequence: TGTGCCAGCAGGCACAGACTAGCGGGAGAAAGCTACGAGCAGTACTTC. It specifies CASRHRLAGESYEQYF.

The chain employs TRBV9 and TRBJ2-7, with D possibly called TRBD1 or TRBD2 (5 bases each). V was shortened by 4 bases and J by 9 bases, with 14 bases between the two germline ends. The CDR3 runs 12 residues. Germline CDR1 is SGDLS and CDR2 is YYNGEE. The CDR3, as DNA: TGTGCCAGCAGCCGGGACGGGTTTGGGCAGTACTTC. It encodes CASSRDGFGQYF. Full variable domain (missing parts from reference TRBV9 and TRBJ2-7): DSGVTQTPKHLITATGQRVTLRCSPRSGDLSVYWYQQSLDQGLQFLIQYYNGEERAKGNILERFSAQQFPDLHSELNLSSLELGDSALYFCASSRDGFGQYFGPGTRLTVT.

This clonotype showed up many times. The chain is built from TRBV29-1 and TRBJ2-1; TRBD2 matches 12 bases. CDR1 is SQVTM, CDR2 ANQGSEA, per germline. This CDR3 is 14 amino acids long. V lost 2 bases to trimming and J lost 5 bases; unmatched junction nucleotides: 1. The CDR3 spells CSVETSGRNNEQFF. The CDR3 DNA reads TGCAGCGTTGAAACTAGCGGGAGGAACAATGAGCAGTTCTTC.

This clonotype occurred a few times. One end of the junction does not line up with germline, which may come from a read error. CDR3 sequence reads: CASSSTGRPYNGQFF. The DNA of the CDR3 is TGTGCCAGCAGTTCAACGGGGAGGCCCTACAATGGGCAGTTCTTC. The chain uses TRBV28 and TRBJ2-1; D possibly corresponds to TRBD2 (6 bases). The germline gives CDR1 MDHEN, CDR2 SYDVKM. The CDR3 runs to 15 residues.

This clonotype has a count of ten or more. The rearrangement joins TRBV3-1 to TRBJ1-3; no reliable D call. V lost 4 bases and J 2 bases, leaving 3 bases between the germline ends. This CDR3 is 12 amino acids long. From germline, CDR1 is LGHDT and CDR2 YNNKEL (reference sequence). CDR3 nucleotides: TGTGCCAGCAGCCTCGCTGGAAACACCATATATTTT. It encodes CASSLAGNTIYF.

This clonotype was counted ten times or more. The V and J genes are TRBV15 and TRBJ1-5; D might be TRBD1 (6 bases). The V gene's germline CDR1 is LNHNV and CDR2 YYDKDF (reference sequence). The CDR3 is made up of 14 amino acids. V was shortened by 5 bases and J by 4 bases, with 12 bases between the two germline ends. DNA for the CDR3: TGTGCCACCAGCCTATACAGGGAAAATCAGCCCCAGCATTTT. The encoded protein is CATSLYRENQPQHF.

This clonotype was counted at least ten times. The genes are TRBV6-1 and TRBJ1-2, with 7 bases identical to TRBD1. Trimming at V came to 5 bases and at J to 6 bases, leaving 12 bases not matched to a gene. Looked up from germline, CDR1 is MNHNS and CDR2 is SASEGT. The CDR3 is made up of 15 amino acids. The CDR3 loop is CASSPLRQGRDGYTF. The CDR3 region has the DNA TGTGCCAGCAGTCCACTCCGACAGGGAAGGGATGGCTACACCTTC.

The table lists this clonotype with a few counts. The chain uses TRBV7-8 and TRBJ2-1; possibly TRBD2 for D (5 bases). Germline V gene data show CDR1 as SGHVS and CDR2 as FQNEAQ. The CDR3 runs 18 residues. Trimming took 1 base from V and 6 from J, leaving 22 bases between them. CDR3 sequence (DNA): TGTGCCAGCAGCTTAGGCCCCTCCGGCCCCGGACGGGGCAATGAGCAGTTCTTC. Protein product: CASSLGPSGPGRGNEQFF.

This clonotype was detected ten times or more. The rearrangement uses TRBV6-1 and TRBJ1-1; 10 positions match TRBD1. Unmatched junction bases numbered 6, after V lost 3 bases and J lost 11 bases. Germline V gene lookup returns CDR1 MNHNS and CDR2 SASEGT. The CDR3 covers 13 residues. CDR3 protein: CASSDGTGVRAFF. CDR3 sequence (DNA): TGTGCCAGCAGTGATGGGACAGGGGTTCGGGCTTTCTTT.

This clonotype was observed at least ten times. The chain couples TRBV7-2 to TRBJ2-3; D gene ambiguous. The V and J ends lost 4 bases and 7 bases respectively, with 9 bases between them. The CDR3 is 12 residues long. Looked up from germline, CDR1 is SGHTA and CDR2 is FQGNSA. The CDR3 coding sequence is TGTGCCAGCAGCTCCGGTTCTTATACGCAGTATTTT. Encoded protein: CASSSGSYTQYF.

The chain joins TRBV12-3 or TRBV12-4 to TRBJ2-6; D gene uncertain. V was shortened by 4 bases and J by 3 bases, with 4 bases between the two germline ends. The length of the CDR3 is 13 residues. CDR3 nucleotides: TGTGCCAGCAGTTCGGGTGGGGCCAACGTCCTGACTTTC. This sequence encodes CASSSGGANVLTF.

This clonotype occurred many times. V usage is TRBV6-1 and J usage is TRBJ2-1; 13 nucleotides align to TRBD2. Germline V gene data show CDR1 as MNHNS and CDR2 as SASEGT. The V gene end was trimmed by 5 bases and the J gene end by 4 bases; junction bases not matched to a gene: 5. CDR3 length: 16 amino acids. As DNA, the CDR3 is TGTGCCAGCAGTCCCCCACTAGCGGGAGGGTACAATGAGCAGTTCTTC. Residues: CASSPPLAGGYNEQFF.